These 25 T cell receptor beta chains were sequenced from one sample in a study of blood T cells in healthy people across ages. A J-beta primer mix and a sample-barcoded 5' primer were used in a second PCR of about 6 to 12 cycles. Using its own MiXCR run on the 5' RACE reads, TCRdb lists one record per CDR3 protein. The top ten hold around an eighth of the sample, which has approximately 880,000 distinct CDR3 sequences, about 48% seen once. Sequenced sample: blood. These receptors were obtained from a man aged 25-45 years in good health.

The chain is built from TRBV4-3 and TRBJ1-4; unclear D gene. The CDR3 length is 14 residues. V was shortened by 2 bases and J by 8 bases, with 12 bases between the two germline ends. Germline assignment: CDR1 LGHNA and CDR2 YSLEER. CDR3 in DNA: TGCGCCAGCAGCCAACGGCGGCTGGAGGAAAAACTGTTTTTT. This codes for CASSQRRLEEKLFF.

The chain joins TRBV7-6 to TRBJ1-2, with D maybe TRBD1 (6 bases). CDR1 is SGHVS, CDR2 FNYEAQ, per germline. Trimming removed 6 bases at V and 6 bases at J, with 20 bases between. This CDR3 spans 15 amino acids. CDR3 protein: CASSSGDAGFHGYTF. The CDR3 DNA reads TGTGCCAGCAGTTCAGGGGACGCTGGCTTCCATGGCTACACCTTC.

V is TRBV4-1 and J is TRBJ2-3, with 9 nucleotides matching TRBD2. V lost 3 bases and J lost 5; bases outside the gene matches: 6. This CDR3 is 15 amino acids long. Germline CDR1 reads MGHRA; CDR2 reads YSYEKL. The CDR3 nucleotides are TGCGCCAGCAGCCAGGGCGGGGGGGAGGTAGATACGCAGTATTTT. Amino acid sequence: CASSQGGGEVDTQYF.

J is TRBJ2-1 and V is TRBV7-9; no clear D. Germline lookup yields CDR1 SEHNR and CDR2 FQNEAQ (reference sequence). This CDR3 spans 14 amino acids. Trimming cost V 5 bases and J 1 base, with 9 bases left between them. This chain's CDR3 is CASSRHRSYNEQFF. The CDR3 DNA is TGTGCCAGCAGCCGCCATAGGTCCTACAATGAGCAGTTCTTC.

CDR3 region: CASSLPGTIYNEQFF. In DNA, the CDR3 is TGTGCCAGCAGCTTACCCGGGACTATCTACAATGAGCAGTTCTTC. The rearrangement uses TRBV7-2 and TRBJ2-1, with TRBD2 matching 7 bases. CDR1 is SGHTA and CDR2 is FQGNSA in the germline V gene. CDR3 length: 15 amino acids. V was clipped by 2 bases and J by 3 bases; unmatched bases: 4.

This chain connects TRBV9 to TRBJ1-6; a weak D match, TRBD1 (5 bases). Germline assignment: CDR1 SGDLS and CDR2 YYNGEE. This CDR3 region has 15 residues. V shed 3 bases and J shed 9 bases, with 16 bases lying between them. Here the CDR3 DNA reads TGTGCCAGCAGCGCGCGGACGGCGGGGGGTTCACCCCTCCACTTT. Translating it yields CASSARTAGGSPLHF.

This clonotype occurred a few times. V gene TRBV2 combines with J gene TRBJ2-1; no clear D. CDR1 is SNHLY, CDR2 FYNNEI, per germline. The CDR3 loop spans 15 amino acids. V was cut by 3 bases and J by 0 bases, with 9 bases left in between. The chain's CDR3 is CASSERFSSYNEQFF. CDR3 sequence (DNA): TGTGCCAGCAGTGAGCGCTTCAGCTCCTACAATGAGCAGTTCTTC.

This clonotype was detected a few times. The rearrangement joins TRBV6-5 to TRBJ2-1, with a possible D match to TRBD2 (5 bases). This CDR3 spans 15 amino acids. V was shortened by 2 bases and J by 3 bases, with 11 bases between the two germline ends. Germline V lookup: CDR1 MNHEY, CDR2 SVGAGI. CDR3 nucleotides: TGTGCCAGCAGTTACGAAGGACTGAGCTACAATGAGCAGTTCTTC. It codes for CASSYEGLSYNEQFF.

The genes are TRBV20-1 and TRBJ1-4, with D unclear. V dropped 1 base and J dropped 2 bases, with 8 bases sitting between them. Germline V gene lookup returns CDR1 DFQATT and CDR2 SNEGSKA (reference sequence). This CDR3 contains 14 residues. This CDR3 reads CSARAGSTNEKLFF. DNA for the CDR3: TGCAGTGCTAGAGCTGGGTCGACTAATGAAAAACTGTTTTTT.

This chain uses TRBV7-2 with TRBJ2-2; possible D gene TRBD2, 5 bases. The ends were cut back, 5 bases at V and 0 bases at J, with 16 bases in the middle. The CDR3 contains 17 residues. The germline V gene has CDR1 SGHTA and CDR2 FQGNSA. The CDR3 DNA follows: TGTGCCAGCAGCGTTCGGACGGGAATATCGAACACCGGGGAGCTGTTTTTT. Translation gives CASSVRTGISNTGELFF.

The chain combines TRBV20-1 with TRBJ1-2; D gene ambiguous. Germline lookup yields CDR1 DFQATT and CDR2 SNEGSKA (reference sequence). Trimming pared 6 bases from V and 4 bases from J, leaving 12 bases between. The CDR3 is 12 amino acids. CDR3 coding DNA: TGCAGTGCCAGCGGGCTGAGCTATGGCTACACCTTC. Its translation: CSASGLSYGYTF.

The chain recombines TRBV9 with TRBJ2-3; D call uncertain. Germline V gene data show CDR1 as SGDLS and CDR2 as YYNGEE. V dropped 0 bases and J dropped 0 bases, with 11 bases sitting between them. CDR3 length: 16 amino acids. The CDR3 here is CASSVAILPSTDTQYF. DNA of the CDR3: TGTGCCAGCAGCGTAGCTATACTGCCCAGCACAGATACGCAGTATTTT.

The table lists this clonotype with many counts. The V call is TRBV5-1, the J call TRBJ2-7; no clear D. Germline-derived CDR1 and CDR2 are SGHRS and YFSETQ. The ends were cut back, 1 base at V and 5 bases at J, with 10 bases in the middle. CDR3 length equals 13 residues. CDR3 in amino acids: CASSLYDWDEQYF. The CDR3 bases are TGCGCCAGCAGCTTGTACGATTGGGACGAGCAGTACTTC.

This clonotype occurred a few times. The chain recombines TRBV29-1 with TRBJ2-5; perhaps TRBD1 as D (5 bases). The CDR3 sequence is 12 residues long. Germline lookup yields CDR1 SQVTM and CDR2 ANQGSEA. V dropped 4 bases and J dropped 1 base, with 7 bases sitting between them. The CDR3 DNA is TGCAGCGTTGGGCAGGGCCAAGAGACCCAGTACTTC. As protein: CSVGQGQETQYF.

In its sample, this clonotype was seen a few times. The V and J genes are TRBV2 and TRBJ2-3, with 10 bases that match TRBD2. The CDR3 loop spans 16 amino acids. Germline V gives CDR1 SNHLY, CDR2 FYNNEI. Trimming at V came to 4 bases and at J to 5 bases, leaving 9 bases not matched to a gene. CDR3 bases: TGTGCCAGCAGTGTCGGAGCGGGGGGGCGTAGAGATACGCAGTATTTT. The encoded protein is CASSVGAGGRRDTQYF.

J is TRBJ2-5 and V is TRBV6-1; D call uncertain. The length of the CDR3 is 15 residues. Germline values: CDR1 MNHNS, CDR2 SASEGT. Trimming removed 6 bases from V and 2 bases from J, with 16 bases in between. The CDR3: CASSQDPSTQETQYF. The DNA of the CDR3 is TGTGCCAGCAGCCAAGACCCATCGACGCAAGAGACCCAGTACTTC.

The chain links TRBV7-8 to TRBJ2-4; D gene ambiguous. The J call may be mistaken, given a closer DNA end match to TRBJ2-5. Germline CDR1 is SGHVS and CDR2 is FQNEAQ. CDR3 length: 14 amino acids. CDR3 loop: CASSLVARRETQYF. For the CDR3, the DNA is TGTGCCAGCAGCTTAGTGGCGCGAAGGGAGACCCAGTACTTC.

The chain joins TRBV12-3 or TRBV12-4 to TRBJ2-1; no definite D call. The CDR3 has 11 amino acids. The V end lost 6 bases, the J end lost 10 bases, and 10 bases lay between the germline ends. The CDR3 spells CASSLMVEQFF. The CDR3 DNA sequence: TGTGCCAGCAGCTTAATGGTGGAGCAGTTCTTC.

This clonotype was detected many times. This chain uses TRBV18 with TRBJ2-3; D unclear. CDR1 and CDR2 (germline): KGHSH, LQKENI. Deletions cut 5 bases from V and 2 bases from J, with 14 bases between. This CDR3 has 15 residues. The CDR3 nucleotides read TGTGCCAGCTCATCAGAGGCTCGTGCCACAGATACGCAGTATTTT. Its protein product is CASSSEARATDTQYF. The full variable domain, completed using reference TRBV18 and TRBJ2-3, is NAGVMQNPRHLVRRRGQEARLRCSPMKGHSHVYWYRQLPEEGLKFMVYLQKENIIDESGMPKERFSAEFPKEGPSILRIQQVVRGDSAAYFCASSSEARATDTQYFGPGTRLTVL.

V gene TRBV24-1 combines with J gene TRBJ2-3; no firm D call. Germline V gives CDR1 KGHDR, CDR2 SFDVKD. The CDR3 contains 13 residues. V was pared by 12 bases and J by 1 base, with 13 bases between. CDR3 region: CAVRQERTDTQYF. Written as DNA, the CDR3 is TGTGCCGTTCGGCAGGAACGCACAGATACGCAGTATTTT.

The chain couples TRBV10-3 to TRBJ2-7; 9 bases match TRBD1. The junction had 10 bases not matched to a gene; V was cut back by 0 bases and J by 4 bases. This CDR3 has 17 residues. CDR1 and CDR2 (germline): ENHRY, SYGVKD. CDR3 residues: CAISESGLGTGSYEQYF. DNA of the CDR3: TGTGCCATCAGTGAGTCAGGGTTGGGGACAGGGTCATACGAGCAGTACTTC.

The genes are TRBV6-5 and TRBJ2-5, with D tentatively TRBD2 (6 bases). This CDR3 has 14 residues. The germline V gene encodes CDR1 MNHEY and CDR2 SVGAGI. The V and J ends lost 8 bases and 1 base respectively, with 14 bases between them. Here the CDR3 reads CASGIAALQETQYF. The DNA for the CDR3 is TGTGCCAGCGGCATAGCGGCGCTCCAAGAGACCCAGTACTTC.

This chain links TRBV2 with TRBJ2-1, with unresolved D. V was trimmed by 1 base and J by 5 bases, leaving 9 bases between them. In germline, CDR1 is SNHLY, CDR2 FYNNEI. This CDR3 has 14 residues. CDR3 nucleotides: TGTGCCAGCAGTGAAGATACAGCCCACAATGAGCAGTTCTTC. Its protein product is CASSEDTAHNEQFF. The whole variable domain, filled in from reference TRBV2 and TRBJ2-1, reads EPEVTQTPSHQVTQMGQEVILRCVPISNHLYFYWYRQILGQKVEFLVSFYNNEISEKSEIFDDQFSVERPDGSNFTLKIRSTKLEDSAMYFCASSEDTAHNEQFFGPGTRLTVL.

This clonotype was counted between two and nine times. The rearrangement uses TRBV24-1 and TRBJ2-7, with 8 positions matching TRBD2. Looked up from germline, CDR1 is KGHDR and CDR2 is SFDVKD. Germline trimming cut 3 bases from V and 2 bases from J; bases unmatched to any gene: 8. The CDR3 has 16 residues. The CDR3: CATSDNSGAAPYEQYF. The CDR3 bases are TGTGCCACCAGTGATAATAGCGGGGCCGCCCCCTACGAGCAGTACTTC.

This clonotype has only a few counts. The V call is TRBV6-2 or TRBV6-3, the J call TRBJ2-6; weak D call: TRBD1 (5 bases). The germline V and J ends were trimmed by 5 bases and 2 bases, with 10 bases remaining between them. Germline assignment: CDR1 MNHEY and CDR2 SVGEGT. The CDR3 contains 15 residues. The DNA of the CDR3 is TGTGCCAGCAGTCCCCAGGGTGCTGGGGCCAACGTCCTGACTTTC. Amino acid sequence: CASSPQGAGANVLTF.